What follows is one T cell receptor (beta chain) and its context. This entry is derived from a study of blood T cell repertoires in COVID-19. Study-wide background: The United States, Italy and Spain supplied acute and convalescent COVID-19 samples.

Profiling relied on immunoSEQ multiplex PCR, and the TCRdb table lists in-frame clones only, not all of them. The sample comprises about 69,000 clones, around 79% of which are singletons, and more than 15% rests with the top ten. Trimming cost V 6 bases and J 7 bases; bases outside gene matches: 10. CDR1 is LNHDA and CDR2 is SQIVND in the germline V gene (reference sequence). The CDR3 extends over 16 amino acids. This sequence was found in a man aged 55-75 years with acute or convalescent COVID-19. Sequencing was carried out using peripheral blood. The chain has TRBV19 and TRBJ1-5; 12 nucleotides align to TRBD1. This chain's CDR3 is CASSHRGQGANQPQHF. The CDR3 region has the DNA TGTGCCAGTAGCCACCGGGGACAGGGGGCGAACCAGCCCCAGCATTTT.